This TCR beta chain was captured by sequencing in a study of blood T cell repertoires in COVID-19. Study in general: Researchers got acute and convalescent COVID-19 samples from the United States, Italy and Spain. The analysed material was cDNA or gDNA that came from T cells, B-cell-depleted T cells, or PBMCs.

CDR3 length: 16 residues. Trimming shortened V by 3 bases and J by 5 bases, and 16 bases separated the two germline ends. Per the germline V gene, CDR1 is LNHDA and CDR2 is SQIVND (reference sequence). Source study methods: Reference gene primers were amplified, and this amplification served to estimate nucleated cell counts. The protocol was immunoSEQ multiplex PCR, while the TCRdb copy is restricted to in-frame clones and leaves out a portion. That table furnishes V, J and clone size, whereas the DNA furnished D and trimming. This table holds around 230,000 clones, 80% to 85% found once. The origin of this receptor is a man in his forties with acute or convalescent COVID-19. V and J are TRBV19 and TRBJ1-4; D is unclear. The sequenced sample consisted of peripheral blood. CDR3 sequence reads: CASSILGAGVNEKLFF. The CDR3 coding sequence is TGTGCCAGTAGTATCCTCGGTGCGGGTGTCAATGAAAAACTGTTTTTT.